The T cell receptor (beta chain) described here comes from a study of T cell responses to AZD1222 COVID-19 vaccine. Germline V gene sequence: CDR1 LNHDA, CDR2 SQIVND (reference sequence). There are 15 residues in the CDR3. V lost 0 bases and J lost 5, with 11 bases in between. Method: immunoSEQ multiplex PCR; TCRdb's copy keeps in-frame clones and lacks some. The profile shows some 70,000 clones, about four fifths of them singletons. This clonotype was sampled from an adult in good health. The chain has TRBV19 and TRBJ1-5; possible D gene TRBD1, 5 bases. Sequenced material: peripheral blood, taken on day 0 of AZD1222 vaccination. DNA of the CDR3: TGTGCCAGTAGTATAGAGAGGACACGCGATCAGCCCCAGCATTTT. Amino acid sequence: CASSIERTRDQPQHF.